This T cell receptor beta chain came from a study of Ad26.COV2.S vaccination and SARS-CoV-2 variants. The study, taken as a whole, reports: The study found higher spike-specific TCR breadth in vaccine than placebo recipients.

V lost 4 bases and J 1 base, leaving 9 bases between the germline ends. The CDR3 totals 13 residues. Germline V lookup: CDR1 SGHKS, CDR2 YYEKEE (reference sequence). The method was immunoSEQ multiplex PCR; TCRdb's version includes in-frame clones alone and lacks a portion of them. The data show 350,000 to 500,000 clones, 85% to 90% seen once. As to this clone: Its specificity is unknown.

Documented treatment: 19 received Ad26.COV2.S at low or high dose, single or two shots; a few received placebo; per-sample allocation not given. After the first vaccine or placebo injection, samples were drawn on day 63. This TCR derives from a person between 18 and 65 years old who received the Ad26.COV2.S COVID-19 vaccine or a placebo. The chain combines TRBV5-5 with TRBJ2-7, with unresolved D. Specimen: peripheral blood, collected in a trial of Ad26.COV2.S vaccine versus placebo. The CDR3 spells CASSIGWSYEQYF. CDR3 DNA sequence: TGTGCCAGCAGCATAGGGTGGTCCTACGAGCAGTACTTC.